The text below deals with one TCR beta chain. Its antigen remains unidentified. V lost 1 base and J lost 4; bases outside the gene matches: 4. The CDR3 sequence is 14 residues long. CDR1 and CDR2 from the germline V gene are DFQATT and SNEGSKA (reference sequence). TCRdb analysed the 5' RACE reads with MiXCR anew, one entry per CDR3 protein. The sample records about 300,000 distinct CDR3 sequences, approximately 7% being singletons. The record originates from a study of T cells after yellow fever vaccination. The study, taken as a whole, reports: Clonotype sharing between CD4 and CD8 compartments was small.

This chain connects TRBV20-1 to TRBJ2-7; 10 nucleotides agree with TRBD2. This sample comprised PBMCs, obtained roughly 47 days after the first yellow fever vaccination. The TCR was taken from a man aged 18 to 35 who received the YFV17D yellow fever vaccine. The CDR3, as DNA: TGCAGTGCTAGAGTAGCGGGGGGCCTTTACGAGCAGTACTTC. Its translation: CSARVAGGLYEQYF.